The source of this T cell receptor beta chain is a study of T cell responses to AZD1222 COVID-19 vaccine. Study information: Both about-4-week and about-12-week second-dose recipients were combined. Findings and limits, study-wide: Close to half of spike-specific TCRs reportedly recognize unmutated variant regions.

Only in-frame clones appear in the TCRdb table, and some are missing; sequencing was by immunoSEQ multiplex PCR. Of some 180,000 clones listed, 70% to 90% are singletons. On this clone itself: What it binds is not known.

The CDR3 has 11 residues. From germline, CDR1 is MDHEN and CDR2 SYDVKM. Trimming stripped 1 base from V and 13 bases from J, with 8 bases between. The receptor comes from an adult in good health. The genes are TRBV28 and TRBJ2-1; no clear D gene. This specimen consisted of peripheral blood, obtained on day 0 of AZD1222 vaccination. The DNA of the CDR3 is TGTGCCAGCAGTTTATACGGAGTTCAGTTCTTC. Translated: CASSLYGVQFF.